The 9 T cell receptor beta chains below were found in one sample sequenced in a study of OX40 agonist ivuxolimab in advanced cancers. Profiled with immunoSEQ multiplex PCR; TCRdb holds only in-frame clones, not every one. This sample has roughly 87,000 clones, with around 92% found just once. Source: CD4+ or CD8+ T cells sorted from blood, taken in a trial of the OX40 agonist ivuxolimab. Source of these receptors: an adult with an advanced solid tumor such as melanoma, head and neck, liver or kidney cancer.

This chain connects TRBV11-2 to TRBJ2-2, with 7 nucleotides matching TRBD1. Per germline, CDR1 SGHAT and CDR2 FQNNGV. The CDR3 spans 16 residues. Unmatched junction bases numbered 17, after V lost 6 bases and J lost 10 bases. CDR3 amino acids: CASSSPTADRAVELFF. The DNA for the CDR3 is TGTGCCAGCAGTTCCCCTACAGCTGACAGGGCGGTGGAGCTGTTTTTT. Based on the CDR3 plus reference TRBV11-2 and TRBJ2-2, the full variable domain is EAGVAQSPRYKIIEKRQSVAFWCNPISGHATLYWYQQILGQGPKLLIQFQNNGVVDDSQLPKDRFSAERLKGVDSTLKIQPAKLEDSAVYLCASSSPTADRAVELFFGEGSRLTVL.

This clone was counted a single time. This sequence joins TRBV27 and TRBJ2-7; D gene ambiguous. V lost 7 bases and J lost 6, with 16 bases in between. This CDR3 comprises 13 residues. Germline V gene sequence: CDR1 MNHEY, CDR2 SMNVEV (reference sequence). CDR3 in amino acids: CASKVPGLGEQYF. CDR3 DNA sequence: TGTGCCAGCAAAGTCCCCGGGCTCGGCGAGCAGTACTTC.

The chain links TRBV11-2 to TRBJ2-7; D remains unclear. Germline CDR1 reads SGHAT; CDR2 reads FQNNGV. The V gene lost 1 base and the J gene lost 3 bases, with 10 bases spanning the gap. This CDR3 region has 14 residues. CDR3 amino acids: CASSLGPIFYEQYF. As DNA, the CDR3 is TGTGCCAGCAGCTTAGGTCCTATTTTCTACGAGCAGTACTTC.

The chain couples TRBV4-3 to TRBJ2-7; maybe TRBD1 (5 bases). The V and J ends lost 3 bases and 1 base respectively, with 7 bases between them. Germline values: CDR1 LGHNA, CDR2 YSLEER. CDR3 length: 13 amino acids. Written as DNA, the CDR3 is TGCGCCAGCAGCCAGTCAGGGTCCTACGAGCAGTACTTC. The encoded protein is CASSQSGSYEQYF.

CDR3 nucleotide sequence: TGTGCCAGCAGCTTAAGTTATAGCAATCAGCCCCAGCATTTT. This translates into CASSLSYSNQPQHF. The chain uses TRBV11-2 and TRBJ1-5; no clear D gene. CDR3 length: 14 residues. The germline V and J ends were trimmed by 2 bases and 0 bases, with 5 bases remaining between them. CDR1 and CDR2 from the germline V gene are SGHAT and FQNNGV.

This chain joins TRBV4-1 and TRBJ2-3; 8 positions match TRBD2. The germline V gene has CDR1 MGHRA and CDR2 YSYEKL. The ends lost 0 bases at V and 3 bases at J; junction bases unmatched: 11. The CDR3 is 18 amino acids. DNA of the CDR3: TGCGCCAGCAGCCAAGAAGGGTTCGGGGGGGTTGGGACAGATACGCAGTATTTT. It yields the protein CASSQEGFGGVGTDTQYF.

The V call is TRBV5-1, the J call TRBJ1-4; 7 bases agree with TRBD1. CDR3 size: 17 residues. Trimming removed 0 bases from V and 1 base from J; junction bases left unmatched: 6. CDR1 SGHRS and CDR2 YFSETQ come from the germline V gene. The CDR3 loop is CASSLGGHRGTNEKLFF. The CDR3 region has the DNA TGCGCCAGCAGCTTGGGGGGTCACAGGGGAACTAATGAAAAACTGTTTTTT.

The chain recombines TRBV7-9 with TRBJ1-2, with 10 bases lining up with TRBD1. This CDR3 is built from 15 residues. CDR1 and CDR2 (germline): SEHNR, FQNEAQ (reference sequence). V shed 1 base, J shed 3 bases, and the junction held 2 bases outside the gene matches. The CDR3 reads CASSLGQGADYGYTF. The CDR3 DNA reads as TGTGCCAGCAGCTTAGGACAGGGGGCAGACTATGGCTACACCTTC.

This clone was counted only a few times. The CDR3 coding sequence is TGTGCCAGCAGCTTAGATACAGGGGAAGGCACTGAAGCTTTCTTT. Protein product: CASSLDTGEGTEAFF. This rearrangement joins TRBV11-1 to TRBJ1-1; 7 nucleotides line up with TRBD1. Losses at the gene ends were 1 base for V and 4 bases for J; bases not matched to a gene: 6. CDR3 length: 15 amino acids. Germline V gives CDR1 SGHAT, CDR2 FQDESV (reference sequence).